This TCR beta chain was documented in a study of neurological immune-mediated disorders. cDNA synthesis was performed by 5'RACE with 10-nucleotide random UMIs. Using its own MiXCR run on the 5' RACE reads, TCRdb lists one record per CDR3 protein. The table lists 55,000 to 75,000 distinct CDR3 sequences, 5.2% of them singletons. Per the germline V gene, CDR1 is SEHNR and CDR2 is FQNEAQ (reference sequence). The CDR3 contains 13 residues. V lost 7 bases and J 3 bases, leaving 12 bases between the germline ends. The chain carries TRBV7-9 and TRBJ1-2; TRBD1 is a possible D gene (6 bases). This clonotype originated in a woman aged 25 to 39 with multiple sclerosis. The sample comprised PBMCs. CDR3 in DNA: TGTGCCAGCACCCAGCAGGGGTACTATGGCTACACCTTC. It is translated as CASTQQGYYGYTF.